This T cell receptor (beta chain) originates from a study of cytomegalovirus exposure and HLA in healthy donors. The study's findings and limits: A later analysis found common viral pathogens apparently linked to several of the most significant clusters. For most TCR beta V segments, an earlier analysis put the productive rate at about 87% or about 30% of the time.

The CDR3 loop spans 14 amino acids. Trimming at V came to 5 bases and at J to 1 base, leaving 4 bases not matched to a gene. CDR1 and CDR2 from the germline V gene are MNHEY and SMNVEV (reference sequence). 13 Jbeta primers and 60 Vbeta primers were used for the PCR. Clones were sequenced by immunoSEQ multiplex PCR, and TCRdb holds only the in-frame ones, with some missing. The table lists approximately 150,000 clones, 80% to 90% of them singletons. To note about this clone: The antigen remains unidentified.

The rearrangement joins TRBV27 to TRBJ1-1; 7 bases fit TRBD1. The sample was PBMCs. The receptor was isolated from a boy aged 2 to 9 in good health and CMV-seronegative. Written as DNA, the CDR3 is TGTGCCAGCAGTAAAGGACAGGCGAACACTGAAGCTTTCTTT. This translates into CASSKGQANTEAFF.